The 3 T cell receptor beta chains below were found in one sample sequenced in a study of identical twins. In TCRdb, the 5' RACE reads were re-called with MiXCR into one record per CDR3 protein. Of some 500,000 distinct CDR3 sequences listed, 7.5% to 10% were seen once; the top ten hold around 3.1%. The same specimen was also included in a second study, on yellow fever vaccine responses in identical twins.

The sample taken for sequencing was PBMCs. All receptors derive from a woman aged 18-35 years in good health.

On this clonotype: This may be a read error, as it is one base from a much larger clone. The chain carries TRBV6-5 and TRBJ2-7, with D possibly matching TRBD1 (5 bases). This CDR3 spans 15 amino acids. CDR1 is MNHEY and CDR2 is SVGAGI in the germline V gene. V was pared by 4 bases and J by 6 bases, with 19 bases between. This CDR3 reads CASSSPQEYTFEQYF. Here the CDR3 DNA reads TGTGCCAGCAGTTCCCCACAGGAGTATACCTTCGAGCAGTACTTC.

This clonotype was seen many times. The V gene is TRBV5-1, the J gene TRBJ1-1; TRBD1 might be the D (6 bases). Germline loops: CDR1 SGHRS, CDR2 YFSETQ. Trimming removed 6 bases from V and 3 bases from J, with 15 bases in between. The CDR3 totals 14 residues. The CDR3 loop reads CASTQNTGHTEAFF. The CDR3 coding sequence is TGCGCCAGCACGCAAAACACAGGGCACACTGAAGCTTTCTTT. Full variable domain (remainder filled in from reference TRBV5-1 and TRBJ1-1): KAGVTQTPRYLIKTRGQQVTLSCSPISGHRSVSWYQQTPGQGLQFLFEYFSETQRNKGNFPGRFSGRQFSNSRSEMNVSTLELGDSALYLCASTQNTGHTEAFFGQGTRLTVV.

The chain links TRBV2 to TRBJ2-1, with D tentatively TRBD2 (6 bases). Germline assignment: CDR1 SNHLY and CDR2 FYNNEI. Between the trimmed V and J ends, which lost 6 bases and 1 base, there was a span of 13 bases. This CDR3 has 15 residues. The CDR3 here is CASRYGGPSYNEQFF. Here the CDR3 DNA reads TGTGCCAGCAGATACGGAGGGCCTTCCTACAATGAGCAGTTCTTC.